The 24 T cell receptor beta chains listed next were all sequenced from one sample in a study of blood T cell repertoires in COVID-19. The assay was immunoSEQ multiplex PCR, and TCRdb's table has in-frame clones only and misses some. The data show about 130,000 clones, about four fifths seen once. The source material was peripheral blood. The receptors derive from a woman of 80 years or more with acute or convalescent COVID-19.

The rearrangement uses TRBV10-1 and TRBJ2-3; 8 nucleotides agree with TRBD2. The CDR3 is 12 residues long. Trimming took 3 bases from V and 9 from J; bases not matched to a gene: 2. Germline V gene data show CDR1 as WNHNN and CDR2 as SYGVQD (reference sequence). CDR3 DNA: TGCGCCAGCAGTGATCCGGGGGGGACGCAGTATTTT. Amino acids: CASSDPGGTQYF.

The chain recombines TRBV6-5 with TRBJ1-1; D remains ambiguous. Trimming shortened V by 2 bases and J by 4 bases, and 5 bases separated the two germline ends. The CDR3 consists of 12 residues. Germline V gene lookup returns CDR1 MNHEY and CDR2 SVGAGI. CDR3: CASSYPLTEAFF. In DNA, the CDR3 is TGTGCCAGCAGTTACCCCCTCACTGAAGCTTTCTTT.

The rearrangement links TRBV19 to TRBJ2-7, with 8 bases matching TRBD2. V trimming: 3 bases; J trimming: 6 bases; junction bases outside the gene matches: 10. Germline-derived CDR1 and CDR2 are LNHDA and SQIVND (reference sequence). This CDR3 has 15 amino acids. For the CDR3, the DNA is TGTGCCAGTAGTATCGGTCCCGGGACTAGGACCGAGCAGTACTTC. Residues: CASSIGPGTRTEQYF.

The chain combines TRBV6-1 with TRBJ2-7, with unresolved D. CDR3 length equals 14 residues. V lost 0 bases and J lost 5, with 11 bases in between. Germline CDR1 reads MNHNS; CDR2 reads SASEGT. This chain's CDR3 is CASSEARGPHEQYF. In DNA, the CDR3 is TGTGCCAGCAGTGAAGCCCGAGGCCCCCACGAGCAGTACTTC.

In nucleotides, the CDR3 is TGTGCCAGCAGTGAAGCCCCCGTGGGAGGCGGAAACACCATATATTTT. Its protein product is CASSEAPVGGGNTIYF. V and J are TRBV25-1 and TRBJ1-3; unclear D gene. The CDR3 sequence is 16 residues long. The germline V gene has CDR1 MGHDK and CDR2 SYGVNS. Trimming pared 2 bases from V and 4 bases from J, leaving 15 bases between.

This clone has more than one count but fewer than ten. This chain's CDR3 is CASSPHQGARDQPQHF. The CDR3 nucleotides are TGTGCCAGCAGTCCACACCAGGGGGCCAGGGATCAGCCCCAGCATTTT. The V and J genes are TRBV27 and TRBJ1-5; TRBD1 matches 8 bases. Germline V CDR1 and CDR2: MNHEY, SMNVEV (reference sequence). The CDR3 covers 16 residues. V lost 5 bases to trimming and J lost 5 bases; unmatched junction nucleotides: 11.

The chain combines TRBV9 with TRBJ2-3; TRBD2 agrees at 12 bases. The germline CDR1 and CDR2 sequences are SGDLS and YYNGEE. This CDR3 has 17 amino acids. Trimming took 3 bases from V and 2 from J; bases not matched to a gene: 7. CDR3 sequence: CASSASLAGGLTDTQYF. The CDR3 coding sequence is TGTGCCAGCAGCGCCTCACTAGCGGGAGGACTCACAGATACGCAGTATTTT.

The chain uses TRBV15 and TRBJ2-5; TRBD1 aligns across 8 bases. Trimming removed 0 bases from V and 5 bases from J; junction bases left unmatched: 5. The CDR3 has 15 residues. Looked up from germline, CDR1 is LNHNV and CDR2 is YYDKDF (reference sequence). In DNA form, the CDR3 reads TGTGCCACCAGCAGAGACAGGGGGCTTGAGGAGACCCAGTACTTC. Protein: CATSRDRGLEETQYF. Looking up the rest from reference TRBV15 and TRBJ2-5 gives the full variable domain: DAMVIQNPRYQVTQFGKPVTLSCSQTLNHNVMYWYQQKSSQAPKLLFHYYDKDFNNEADTPDNFQSRRPNTSFCFLDIRSPGLGDTAMYLCATSRDRGLEETQYFGPGTRLLVL.

The V gene is TRBV27, the J gene TRBJ1-5; D uncertain. The V end was cut by 1 base, the J end by 9 bases, with 16 bases between. Looked up from germline, CDR1 is MNHEY and CDR2 is SMNVEV (reference sequence). This CDR3 spans 15 amino acids. Here the CDR3 reads CASSLYSRGSLPQHF. The CDR3 DNA reads TGTGCCAGCAGTTTATATAGTCGGGGATCGTTGCCCCAGCATTTT.

The gene calls are TRBV5-5 and TRBJ1-6; 7 bases are shared with TRBD1. The CDR3 is 16 amino acids. The V and J ends lost 4 bases and 5 bases, in that order; junction bases with no gene match: 9. Germline-derived CDR1 and CDR2 are SGHKS and YYEKEE (reference sequence). The CDR3: CASSPGAGGNNSPLHF. The CDR3 nucleotides are TGTGCCAGCAGCCCGGGGGCAGGGGGGAATAATTCACCCCTCCACTTT. The full variable domain, with the rest looked up from reference TRBV5-5 and TRBJ1-6, is DAGVTQSPTHLIKTRGQQVTLRCSPISGHKSVSWYQQVLGQGPQFIFQYYEKEERGRGNFPDRFSARQFPNYSSELNVNALLLGDSALYLCASSPGAGGNNSPLHFGNGTRLTVT.

The chain's CDR3 is CASSPRRGTEAFF. CDR3 DNA: TGTGCCAGCTCACCACGAAGGGGCACTGAAGCTTTCTTT. V is TRBV18 and J is TRBJ1-1, with D perhaps matching TRBD1 (5 bases). CDR3 size: 13 residues. The ends were cut back, 1 base at V and 4 bases at J, with 7 bases in the middle. Germline V CDR1 and CDR2: KGHSH, LQKENI.

V usage is TRBV29-1 and J usage is TRBJ1-1; no firm D call. Germline V lookup: CDR1 SQVTM, CDR2 ANQGSEA. Trimming removed 7 bases at V and 11 bases at J, with 14 bases between. The CDR3 length is 10 residues. For the CDR3, the DNA is TGCAGCGCTCTCGCGGAGCAGGCTTTCTTT. This translates into CSALAEQAFF. Variable domain in full (rest from reference TRBV29-1 and TRBJ1-1): SAVISQKPSRDICQRGTSLTIQCQVDSQVTMMFWYRQQPGQSLTLIATANQGSEATYESGFVIDKFPISRPNLTFSTLTVSNMSPEDSSIYLCSALAEQAFFGQGTRLTVV.

The genes are TRBV29-1 and TRBJ1-5; no firm D call. V was cut by 5 bases and J by 2 bases, with 10 bases left in between. This CDR3 is built from 13 residues. Germline CDR1 and CDR2: SQVTM and ANQGSEA. The CDR3 nucleotides are TGCAGCGTTTCCGGAGCCGGCAATCAGCCCCAGCATTTT. Its protein is CSVSGAGNQPQHF. The full variable domain, completed using reference TRBV29-1 and TRBJ1-5, is SAVISQKPSRDICQRGTSLTIQCQVDSQVTMMFWYRQQPGQSLTLIATANQGSEATYESGFVIDKFPISRPNLTFSTLTVSNMSPEDSSIYLCSVSGAGNQPQHFGDGTRLSIL.

This chain links TRBV19 with TRBJ2-2; D unresolved. Trimming cost V 5 bases and J 0 bases, with 7 bases left between them. This CDR3 has 14 amino acids. Germline V gene lookup returns CDR1 LNHDA and CDR2 SQIVND (reference sequence). The CDR3 loop is CASSLATNTGELFF. Written as DNA, the CDR3 is TGTGCCAGTAGTTTGGCAACGAACACCGGGGAGCTGTTTTTT.

The V call is TRBV5-1, the J call TRBJ2-5, with 9 bases aligning to TRBD1. This CDR3 contains 15 residues. Germline V gives CDR1 SGHRS, CDR2 YFSETQ. The V gene end was trimmed by 4 bases and the J gene end by 2 bases; junction bases not matched to a gene: 6. Written as DNA, the CDR3 is TGCGCCAGCAGCGGTACAGGGGGCCGTCAAGAGACCCAGTACTTC. This gives the protein CASSGTGGRQETQYF.

V and J are TRBV18 and TRBJ1-4, with 10 bases that match TRBD1. The germline CDR1 and CDR2 sequences are KGHSH and LQKENI. The trim removed 8 bases at V and 5 bases at J, leaving 2 bases unmatched. CDR3 length: 13 amino acids. The DNA of the CDR3 is TGTGCCAGCCAGGGACAGGGGAATGAAAAACTGTTTTTT. Translation: CASQGQGNEKLFF.

This clone appeared once. V and J are TRBV30 and TRBJ2-7, with a tentative D call TRBD2 (5 bases). The CDR3 spans 11 residues. V lost 4 bases, J lost 7 bases, and 11 bases lay in between. From germline, CDR1 is GTSNPN and CDR2 SVGIG (reference sequence). DNA for the CDR3: TGTGCCTGGACCGCTTCGGGAGAGCAGTACTTC. It encodes CAWTASGEQYF.

V is TRBV5-8 and J is TRBJ1-5; tentatively, D is TRBD1 (6 bases). The length of the CDR3 is 14 residues. Germline loops: CDR1 SGHTS, CDR2 YDEGEE. The V and J ends lost 5 bases and 6 bases respectively, with 15 bases between them. CDR3 amino acids: CASRRGPVGQPQHF. The DNA for the CDR3 is TGTGCCAGCAGGCGGGGGCCAGTCGGTCAGCCCCAGCATTTT.

The rearrangement links TRBV9 to TRBJ1-1; TRBD1 agrees at 7 bases. From germline, CDR1 is SGDLS and CDR2 YYNGEE. CDR3 length: 18 amino acids. J lost 0 bases, V lost 4 bases, and 15 bases had no gene match. CDR3 coding DNA: TGTGCCAGCAGCCTAAACGACAGGGAGGATAGGATGAACACTGAAGCTTTCTTT. Protein sequence: CASSLNDREDRMNTEAFF.

The chain joins TRBV5-8 to TRBJ1-4, with D perhaps matching TRBD1 (5 bases). This CDR3 has 15 amino acids. Trimming removed 4 bases from V and 1 base from J, with 11 bases in between. Germline V gives CDR1 SGHTS, CDR2 YDEGEE. As DNA, the CDR3 is TGTGCCAGCAGCAGGGGAAGGGGAACTAATGAAAAACTGTTTTTT. Its protein is CASSRGRGTNEKLFF.

The chain carries TRBV9 and TRBJ1-3; the match to TRBD1 covers 7 bases. The CDR3 consists of 17 residues. V was clipped by 3 bases and J by 0 bases; unmatched bases: 9. Germline-derived CDR1 and CDR2 are SGDLS and YYNGEE. The CDR3 spells CASSAGGGQFSGNTIYF. The DNA for the CDR3 is TGTGCCAGCAGCGCGGGTGGGGGACAGTTCTCTGGAAACACCATATATTTT.

Only a few counts were recorded for this clone. The J gene is TRBJ2-7, the V gene TRBV11-2, with D tentatively TRBD2 (6 bases). The V and J ends lost 2 bases and 5 bases respectively, with 13 bases between them. The length of the CDR3 is 14 residues. Germline assignment: CDR1 SGHAT and CDR2 FQNNGV. The CDR3 DNA follows: TGTGCCAGCAGCTTATCCGGGAGTAGACACGAGCAGTACTTC. Its protein is CASSLSGSRHEQYF.

The chain joins TRBV5-1 to TRBJ1-1, with 8 bases aligning to TRBD1. This CDR3 has 16 amino acids. Losses at the gene ends were 0 bases for V and 0 bases for J; bases not matched to a gene: 4. Per the germline V gene, CDR1 is SGHRS and CDR2 is YFSETQ. Here the CDR3 DNA reads TGCGCCAGCAGCTTGGCGGGACAGGCGATGAACACTGAAGCTTTCTTT. Protein product: CASSLAGQAMNTEAFF.

Points on this clone: Other DNA sequences in the sample encode the same CDR3. The CDR3 spells CASSIRETQYF. Written as DNA, the CDR3 is TGTGCCAGTAGTATCCGGGAGACCCAGTACTTC. The chain has TRBV19 and TRBJ2-5; D uncertain. The CDR3 covers 11 residues. Per germline, CDR1 LNHDA and CDR2 SQIVND (reference sequence). Trimming removed 3 bases from V and 5 bases from J, with 4 bases in between.